This TCR beta chain originates from a study of blood T cell repertoires in COVID-19. As for the study in general: Some COVID-19 samples were acute and others convalescent; all came from the United States, Italy and Spain. T cells, B-cell-depleted T cells, or PBMCs supplied cDNA or gDNA.

V dropped 6 bases and J dropped 7; count of bases not matched to a gene: 20. The CDR3 length is 17 residues. Germline values: CDR1 LGHNT, CDR2 FRNRAP. Original data processing: Estimation of nucleated cell counts was performed using reference gene primer amplification. Only in-frame clones appear in the TCRdb table, and some are missing; sequencing was by immunoSEQ multiplex PCR. The V and J calls and clone size come from that table; D and trimming were worked out from the DNA. The sample includes about 170,000 clones, around 82% of them seen just once. The source is a woman in her seventies who had recovered from COVID-19. The sequenced material came from peripheral blood. This chain uses TRBV12-5 with TRBJ2-5; 7 bases are a match to TRBD1. CDR3 DNA: TGTGCTAGTGGGTTAGTACGAGGGGGCGCCGGATTGGGGACCCAGTACTTC. It codes for CASGLVRGGAGLGTQYF. Drawing the rest from reference TRBV12-5 and TRBJ2-5, the complete variable domain is DARVTQTPRHKVTEMGQEVTMRCQPILGHNTVFWYRQTMMQGLELLAYFRNRAPLDDSGMPKDRFSAEMPDATLATLKIQPSEPRDSAVYFCASGLVRGGAGLGTQYFGPGTRLLVL.